The 12 T cell receptor beta chains reported below all come from one sample, sequenced in a study of cytomegalovirus exposure and HLA in healthy donors. Libraries were prepared by immunoSEQ multiplex PCR; TCRdb keeps only in-frame clonotypes and omits some of them. The sample records 95,000 to 120,000 clones, roughly 95% being singletons. Sequenced: PBMCs. The origin of the receptors is a woman aged 18-29 years in good health and CMV-seronegative.

This clone is a singleton in its sample. V and J are TRBV9 and TRBJ1-6, with a possible D match to TRBD1 (6 bases). Per the germline V gene, CDR1 is SGDLS and CDR2 is YYNGEE. With 3 bases removed from V and 9 bases from J, the gap between germline ends came to 13 bases. This CDR3 has 14 amino acids. The CDR3 spells CASSDRALGSPLHF. CDR3 bases: TGTGCCAGCAGCGACAGGGCTCTTGGTTCACCCCTCCACTTT. Filled out from reference TRBV9 and TRBJ1-6, the complete variable domain reads DSGVTQTPKHLITATGQRVTLRCSPRSGDLSVYWYQQSLDQGLQFLIQYYNGEERAKGNILERFSAQQFPDLHSELNLSSLELGDSALYFCASSDRALGSPLHFGNGTRLTVT.

This rearrangement joins TRBV4-1 to TRBJ1-2, with 9 bases fitting TRBD1. The germline CDR1 and CDR2 sequences are MGHRA and YSYEKL. V trimming: 4 bases; J trimming: 4 bases; junction bases outside the gene matches: 13. There are 17 residues in the CDR3. The CDR3, as DNA: TGCGCCAGCAGCCGTCAAGGGGGCAACAGGGGGCTCTATGGCTACACCTTC. Its translation is CASSRQGGNRGLYGYTF.

The genes are TRBV5-1 and TRBJ2-1; 9 bases match TRBD1. The CDR3 is 15 residues long. With V trimmed by 4 bases and J by 7 bases, 9 bases remained unmatched. The germline V gene has CDR1 SGHRS and CDR2 YFSETQ. CDR3 DNA: TGCGCCAGCAGCATATTAGGGACAGGGAGAAATGAGCAGTTCTTC. This translates into CASSILGTGRNEQFF.

The V gene is TRBV6-6, the J gene TRBJ1-5; no firm D call. The V gene lost 2 bases and the J gene lost 0 bases, with 8 bases spanning the gap. The germline CDR1 and CDR2 sequences are MNHNY and SVGAGI (reference sequence). CDR3 size: 15 residues. The CDR3 bases are TGTGCCAGCAGTTACAATCGGGGTAGCAATCAGCCCCAGCATTTT. Amino acids: CASSYNRGSNQPQHF.

The CDR3 here is CSGSQGSANTGELFF. The DNA for the CDR3 is TGCAGCGGTAGCCAGGGGTCCGCGAACACCGGGGAGCTGTTTTTT. The V gene is TRBV29-1, the J gene TRBJ2-2, with D perhaps TRBD1 (6 bases). The CDR3 runs 15 residues. Germline CDR1 is SQVTM and CDR2 is ANQGSEA. V was cut by 7 bases and J by 0 bases, with 15 bases left in between.

The gene calls are TRBV28 and TRBJ1-1, with 7 bases that match TRBD1. This CDR3 region has 15 residues. In germline, CDR1 is MDHEN, CDR2 SYDVKM. With 7 bases clipped from V and 3 bases from J, the junction kept 11 bases outside the gene matches. The CDR3 DNA is TGTGCCAGCACCCCTCCGAGGACAGGCTACACTGAAGCTTTCTTT. It is translated as CASTPPRTGYTEAFF.

The chain recombines TRBV29-1 with TRBJ2-1; perhaps TRBD2 as D (6 bases). The CDR3 is 13 amino acids. V was cut by 6 bases and J by 0 bases, with 9 bases left in between. Per germline, CDR1 SQVTM and CDR2 ANQGSEA. The CDR3 here is CSVLTSSYNEQFF. CDR3 nucleotides: TGCAGCGTCCTGACTAGCTCCTACAATGAGCAGTTCTTC.

Here the CDR3 DNA reads TGTGCCAGCAGATTGTCTAACACAGATACGCAGTATTTT. This gives the protein CASRLSNTDTQYF. The chain has TRBV6-4 and TRBJ2-3, with D unclear. The CDR3 is 13 amino acids. The ends were cut back, 6 bases at V and 2 bases at J, with 9 bases in the middle. Per germline, CDR1 MRHNA and CDR2 SNTAGT.

This chain connects TRBV28 to TRBJ1-5; no reliable D call. V was pared by 5 bases and J by 1 base, with 12 bases between. The CDR3 runs 15 residues. Looked up from germline, CDR1 is MDHEN and CDR2 is SYDVKM. The CDR3 DNA reads TGTGCCAGCAGTCTCCCTGGCGGAAGCAATCAGCCCCAGCATTTT. Its translation: CASSLPGGSNQPQHF.

The rearrangement joins TRBV27 to TRBJ2-7; 9 bases are shared with TRBD2. Losses at the gene ends were 4 bases for V and 3 bases for J; bases not matched to a gene: 7. CDR1 is MNHEY, CDR2 SMNVEV, per germline (reference sequence). This CDR3 region has 15 residues. This CDR3 reads CASSYSGGTIYEQYF. CDR3 nucleotide sequence: TGTGCCAGCAGTTACAGCGGGGGGACGATCTACGAGCAGTACTTC.

The V call is TRBV4-3, the J call TRBJ1-1; a weak D match, TRBD1 (5 bases). Germline CDR1 LGHNA, CDR2 YSLEER. CDR3 length: 19 residues. Trimming cost V 4 bases and J 0 bases, with 24 bases left between them. CDR3 coding DNA: TGCGCCAGCAGCCGCCTTACCGGCCCGGCCGCGGGACTGAACACTGAAGCTTTCTTT. The encoded protein is CASSRLTGPAAGLNTEAFF.

CDR3 sequence: CASSVDRGVIQPQHF. CDR3 bases: TGTGCCAGCAGCGTCGACAGGGGAGTTATTCAGCCCCAGCATTTT. The rearrangement joins TRBV5-4 to TRBJ1-5; 8 bases fit TRBD1. The trim removed 4 bases at V and 6 bases at J, leaving 9 bases unmatched. Germline assignment: CDR1 SGHNT and CDR2 YYREEE (reference sequence). The CDR3 contains 15 residues.